The following is a T cell receptor beta chain sequence with its context. The antigen remains unidentified. The data were obtained in a study of CD8+ T cells in alopecia areata. Study-wide findings and caveats: Patients shared TCRs less clearly than mice did, possibly for HLA-related reasons. Greater clonality was observed in lesional scalp samples, especially alopecia totalis/universalis, versus normal scalp.

Per the germline V gene, CDR1 is MNHEY and CDR2 is SMNVEV (reference sequence). The CDR3 covers 14 residues. V gave up 3 bases and J gave up 5 bases; unmatched junction bases: 6. PBMC-derived CD4+ and CD8+ T cells were sorted. Sequencing used cDNA as its template, made by extracting RNA and reverse transcribing it. Profiling relied on immunoSEQ multiplex PCR, and the TCRdb table lists in-frame clones only, not all of them. Of around 210,000 clones in the sample, around three fifths were seen once. This sequence was found in a human donor in good health. The chain combines TRBV27 with TRBJ2-5; 7 bases are shared with TRBD1. The specimen sequenced was CD8+ T cells sorted from blood. Here the CDR3 reads CASSFRGGGETQYF. CDR3 DNA sequence: TGTGCCAGCAGTTTTAGAGGGGGCGGGGAGACCCAGTACTTC.